This is a list of T cell receptor beta chains from one sample in a study of blood T cell repertoires in COVID-19. Sequencing was performed with immunoSEQ multiplex PCR; in TCRdb, only in-frame clones are kept and a portion is missing. The repertoire has 75,000 to 100,000 clones, around 80% of them found once; the top ten carry approximately 24%. Specimen: peripheral blood. The receptors come from a man between 65 and 85 years old with acute or convalescent COVID-19. CDR3s include the opening cysteine and the closing phenylalanine or tryptophan. Fields, in order: D gene, clone size, J gene, V gene, CDR3 DNA, CDR3 protein. D genes are given only for firm matches. Size tells how often a clone was seen (once, few, many) or the class of an expanded clone, and some rows leave it out.

D: -
size: -
J: TRBJ1-2
V: TRBV4-2
DNA: TGTGCCAGCAGCCAAGATTGGGTTGCAGGGAGGGCTTCTAACTATGGCTACACCTTC
CDR3: CASSQDWVAGRASNYGYTF

D: TRBD2
size: -
J: TRBJ2-1
V: TRBV15
DNA: TGTGCCACCAGCAGAGATCTGGGGGGGAATTCCTACAATGAGCAGTTCTTC
CDR3: CATSRDLGGNSYNEQFF

D: TRBD1
size: -
J: TRBJ1-2
V: TRBV12-3/TRBV12-4
DNA: TGTGCCAGCAGTTTCGGGCAGGGGGTATACACCTTC
CDR3: CASSFGQGVYTF

D: -
size: -
J: TRBJ2-2
V: TRBV19
DNA: TGTGCCAGCACAAACCCGAACACCGGGGAGCTGTTTTTT
CDR3: CASTNPNTGELFF

D: -
size: few
J: TRBJ2-7
V: TRBV7-6
DNA: TGTGCCAGCAGCCACAGTTACGAGCAGTACTTC
CDR3: CASSHSYEQYF

D: -
size: -
J: TRBJ1-2
V: TRBV3-1/TRBV3-2
DNA: TGTGCCAGCAGCCCGGGAGGGGGGGCGTATGGCTACACCTTC
CDR3: CASSPGGGAYGYTF

D: TRBD1
size: -
J: TRBJ2-7
V: TRBV5-4
DNA: TGTGCCAGCAGTTCCTTTGGACAGGGTAAAGGCGAGCAGTACTTC
CDR3: CASSSFGQGKGEQYF

D: TRBD1
size: -
J: TRBJ1-1
V: TRBV18
DNA: TGTGCCAGCTCCCCAGGGACAGGGGGGGATTCGGCTTTCTTT
CDR3: CASSPGTGGDSAFF

D: -
size: -
J: TRBJ2-4
V: TRBV24-1
DNA: TGTGCCACCAGTGAGGGCAGGGCCAAAAACATTCAGTACTTC
CDR3: CATSEGRAKNIQYF

D: -
size: -
J: TRBJ2-3
V: TRBV30
DNA: TGTGCCTGGAGTCTTTCGCGAGATACGCAGTATTTT
CDR3: CAWSLSRDTQYF

D: -
size: once
J: TRBJ1-2
V: TRBV6-5
DNA: TGTGCCAGCACCAAAGCGGGGAGGAGCTATGGCTACACCTTC
CDR3: CASTKAGRSYGYTF

D: TRBD2
size: -
J: TRBJ2-1
V: TRBV6-5
DNA: TGTGCCAGCTCCCGGGGGGGAGGAGACAATGAGCAGTTCTTC
CDR3: CASSRGGGDNEQFF

D: -
size: -
J: TRBJ2-7
V: TRBV21-1
DNA: TGTGCCAGCAGTAGAGCGGGAGGGCCGGAAGAGCAGTACTTC
CDR3: CASSRAGGPEEQYF

D: TRBD2
size: -
J: TRBJ2-3
V: TRBV4-2
DNA: TGTGCCAGCAGCCGCAATATAGCGGGAGGAACAGATACGCAGTATTTT
CDR3: CASSRNIAGGTDTQYF

D: -
size: -
J: TRBJ2-7
V: TRBV5-1
DNA: TGCGCCAGCAGCTTGGCCACAGGAACTGGGCAGTACTTC
CDR3: CASSLATGTGQYF

D: TRBD2
size: -
J: TRBJ2-7
V: TRBV7-2
DNA: TGTGCCAGCAGCTTTGCAAGGGTCGCGGGGGGAAGCTCCTACGAGCAGTACTTC
CDR3: CASSFARVAGGSSYEQYF

D: -
size: -
J: TRBJ1-3
V: TRBV7-9
DNA: TGTGCCAGCAGCTTAGGGACTCTCACTGGAAACACCATATATTTT
CDR3: CASSLGTLTGNTIYF

D: -
size: -
J: TRBJ2-2
V: TRBV7-2
DNA: TGTGCCAGCAGCTCGCTCGGGGTGGCGAACACCGGGGAGCTGTTTTTT
CDR3: CASSSLGVANTGELFF

D: TRBD2
size: -
J: TRBJ2-3
V: TRBV9
DNA: TGTGCCAGCAGCGGTCCGGTGACTAGCGGGAGAGGCTCAGATACGCAGTATTTT
CDR3: CASSGPVTSGRGSDTQYF

D: TRBD2
size: -
J: TRBJ2-7
V: TRBV6-2/TRBV6-3
DNA: TGTGCCAGCAGTTCCCCGGGACTAGCGGTTTACGAGCAGTACTTC
CDR3: CASSSPGLAVYEQYF

D: TRBD2
size: -
J: TRBJ2-5
V: TRBV27
DNA: TGTGCCAGCAGCCATCAGGGAGGGGACGAGACCCAGTACTTC
CDR3: CASSHQGGDETQYF

D: TRBD2
size: -
J: TRBJ2-5
V: TRBV19
DNA: TGTGCCAGTAGTATAAAAATGGGCGGGGGTCCGAGACAAGAGACCCAGTACTTC
CDR3: CASSIKMGGGPRQETQYF

D: -
size: -
J: TRBJ2-5
V: TRBV20-1
DNA: TGCAGTGCTCCACTAGGAAGGTCCCAGTACTTC
CDR3: CSAPLGRSQYF

D: TRBD2
size: -
J: TRBJ2-1
V: TRBV20-1
DNA: TGCAGTGCTAGTCTAGCGGGGGCCGGTTACAATGAGCAGTTCTTC
CDR3: CSASLAGAGYNEQFF

D: TRBD1
size: -
J: TRBJ1-1
V: TRBV7-9
DNA: TGTGCCAGCAGCTTAGCGCAACAGGGGGAATCAGCTTTCTTT
CDR3: CASSLAQQGESAFF

D: -
size: -
J: TRBJ1-1
V: TRBV30
DNA: TGTGCCTGGAGCACTAGGAACACTGAAGCTTTCTTT
CDR3: CAWSTRNTEAFF

D: TRBD2
size: -
J: TRBJ2-1
V: TRBV5-4
DNA: TGTGCCAGCAGCTTGGTACGGTGGGGCGGGGGGAACAATGAGCAGTTCTTC
CDR3: CASSLVRWGGGNNEQFF

D: -
size: -
J: TRBJ2-2
V: TRBV7-9
DNA: TGTGCCAGCAGCGATCCCCGAGGAGCGGCCACGAACACCGGGGAGCTGTTTTTT
CDR3: CASSDPRGAATNTGELFF

D: TRBD1
size: few
J: TRBJ1-1
V: TRBV10-3
DNA: TGTGCCATCAGTCCGAGCGGGACAGGGAGCACTGAAGCTTTCTTT
CDR3: CAISPSGTGSTEAFF

D: -
size: few
J: TRBJ1-4
V: TRBV18
DNA: TGTGCCAGCTCACCACCATCAGGGTTTGGCGAAAAACTGTTTTTT
CDR3: CASSPPSGFGEKLFF

D: TRBD1
size: few
J: TRBJ1-1
V: TRBV20-1
DNA: TGCAGTGCTAGTGAACCCGACAGGGGGAACACTGAAGCTTTCTTT
CDR3: CSASEPDRGNTEAFF

D: TRBD1
size: -
J: TRBJ1-5
V: TRBV4-3
DNA: TGCGCCAGCAGCCAAAAGACAGGGGGCGGTCAGCCCCAGCATTTT
CDR3: CASSQKTGGGQPQHF

D: TRBD2
size: -
J: TRBJ2-5
V: TRBV4-1
DNA: TGCGCCAGCAGCCGGACTAGCTTGGGGGAGACCCAGTACTTC
CDR3: CASSRTSLGETQYF

D: TRBD2
size: -
J: TRBJ2-2
V: TRBV5-1
DNA: TGCGCCAGCAGCGTGGGACTAGCGGGAGTCGGGGAGCTGTTTTTT
CDR3: CASSVGLAGVGELFF

D: -
size: -
J: TRBJ2-5
V: TRBV2
DNA: TGTGCCAGCCAAACCGACAGGCGCTTCCAAGAGACCCAGTACTTC
CDR3: CASQTDRRFQETQYF

D: TRBD1
size: -
J: TRBJ1-6
V: TRBV19
DNA: TGTGCCACGACAGGGAGTGCGGCCCTCCACTTT
CDR3: CATTGSAALHF

D: -
size: -
J: TRBJ2-2
V: TRBV30
DNA: TGTGCCTGGAGTGGAGGCAGGGAGGCCGGGGAGCTGTTTTTT
CDR3: CAWSGGREAGELFF

D: TRBD2
size: -
J: TRBJ2-2
V: TRBV5-4
DNA: TGTGCCAGCAGTAGTAGCGGGAGGACCGACACCGGGGAGCTGTTTTTT
CDR3: CASSSSGRTDTGELFF

D: -
size: -
J: TRBJ2-7
V: TRBV5-4
DNA: TGTGCCAGCAGCCCCGCGGGGAGAGAGCAGTACTTC
CDR3: CASSPAGREQYF

D: TRBD1
size: -
J: TRBJ1-1
V: TRBV5-6
DNA: TGTGCCAGCAGCCTTTGGGACAGAGGGGGAACTGAAGCTTTCTTT
CDR3: CASSLWDRGGTEAFF

D: -
size: few
J: TRBJ1-2
V: TRBV7-8
DNA: TGTGCCAGCAGCTCCTCGAACGGATTGGAGCGCGGCTACACCTTC
CDR3: CASSSSNGLERGYTF

D: TRBD1
size: -
J: TRBJ1-2
V: TRBV18
DNA: TGTGCCAGCTCCTTCGACAGGGCCCTAGACTATGGCTACACCTTC
CDR3: CASSFDRALDYGYTF

D: -
size: -
J: TRBJ1-2
V: TRBV7-9
DNA: TGTGCCAGCAGCTTAGCGGGGCCGAACTATGGCTACACCTTC
CDR3: CASSLAGPNYGYTF

D: TRBD2
size: once
J: TRBJ2-1
V: TRBV19
DNA: TGTGCCAGTAGTATAGGGCGGGAGAAGCCGAATGAGCAGTTCTTC
CDR3: CASSIGREKPNEQFF

D: -
size: -
J: TRBJ2-1
V: TRBV4-1
DNA: TGCGCCAGCAGCCGGGACATAACCCGACCCTACAATGAGCAGTTCTTC
CDR3: CASSRDITRPYNEQFF

D: -
size: few
J: TRBJ2-1
V: TRBV7-2
DNA: TGTGCCAGCAGCTCGTACGAGGCACACAATGAGCAGTTCTTC
CDR3: CASSSYEAHNEQFF

D: -
size: -
J: TRBJ1-5
V: TRBV14
DNA: TGTGCCAGCAGTCTGTATAGCAATCAGCCCCAGCATTTT
CDR3: CASSLYSNQPQHF

D: -
size: -
J: TRBJ1-4
V: TRBV14
DNA: TGTGCCAGCAGCCTACAGGGAGCTAATGAAAAACTGTTTTTT
CDR3: CASSLQGANEKLFF

D: TRBD2
size: -
J: TRBJ2-7
V: TRBV18
DNA: TGTGCCAGCTCACTGCGGGAGGGCCCAAACGAGCAGTACTTC
CDR3: CASSLREGPNEQYF